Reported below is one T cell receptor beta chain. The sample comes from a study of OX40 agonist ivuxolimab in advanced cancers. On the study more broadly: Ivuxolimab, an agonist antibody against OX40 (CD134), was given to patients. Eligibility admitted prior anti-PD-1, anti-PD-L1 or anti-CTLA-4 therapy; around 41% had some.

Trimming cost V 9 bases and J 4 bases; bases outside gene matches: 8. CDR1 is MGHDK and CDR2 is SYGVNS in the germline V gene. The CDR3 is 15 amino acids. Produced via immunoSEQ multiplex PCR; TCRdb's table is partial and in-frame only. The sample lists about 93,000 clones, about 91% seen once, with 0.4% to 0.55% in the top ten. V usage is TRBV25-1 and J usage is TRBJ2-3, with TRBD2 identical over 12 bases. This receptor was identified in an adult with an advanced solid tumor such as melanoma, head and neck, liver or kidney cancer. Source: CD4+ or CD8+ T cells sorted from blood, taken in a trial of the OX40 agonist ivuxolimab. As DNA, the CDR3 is TGTGCCAGTCTCACTAGCGGGGGGTTTGCAGATACGCAGTATTTT. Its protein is CASLTSGGFADTQYF.